Shown below are 13 T cell receptor beta chains from a single sample sequenced in a study of T cell responses to AZD1222 COVID-19 vaccine. Profiling relied on immunoSEQ multiplex PCR, and the TCRdb table lists in-frame clones only, not all of them. The table includes 75,000 to 90,000 clones, 90% detected once. The material was peripheral blood, obtained on day 0 of AZD1222 vaccination. These receptors were taken from an adult in good health.

The V and J genes are TRBV14 and TRBJ2-1, with D hard to call. The CDR3 sequence is 14 residues long. V was cut by 4 bases and J by 1 base, with 8 bases left in between. CDR1 is SGHDN and CDR2 is FVKESK in the germline V gene. The CDR3 bases are TGTGCCAGCAGCCCGTTGCGGTCCTACAATGAGCAGTTCTTC. It yields the protein CASSPLRSYNEQFF.

This clone was seen once. The gene calls are TRBV28 and TRBJ2-7, with D perhaps matching TRBD2 (6 bases). Deletions cut 2 bases from V and 0 bases from J, with 11 bases between. The germline CDR1 and CDR2 sequences are MDHEN and SYDVKM. The CDR3 consists of 15 residues. The CDR3 DNA reads TGTGCCAGCAGTTTAATTCCGGGGGTCTCCTACGAGCAGTACTTC. Its protein product is CASSLIPGVSYEQYF.

This chain links TRBV7-2 with TRBJ2-1; D gene uncertain. The CDR3 is made up of 16 amino acids. The germline V and J ends were trimmed by 1 base and 0 bases, with 10 bases remaining between them. CDR1 is SGHTA, CDR2 FQGNSA, per germline. The CDR3 protein is CASSLDGTGSYNEQFF. The CDR3 DNA follows: TGTGCCAGCAGCTTAGACGGAACGGGCTCCTACAATGAGCAGTTCTTC.

The chain joins TRBV13 to TRBJ2-5, with D perhaps being TRBD1 or TRBD2 (5 bases each). V was shortened by 1 base and J by 3 bases, with 15 bases between the two germline ends. The germline gives CDR1 PRHDT, CDR2 FYEKMQ (reference sequence). The CDR3 runs to 16 residues. This CDR3 is CASSLASGHGEETQYF. The CDR3 DNA is TGTGCCAGCAGCTTAGCTTCGGGGCACGGGGAAGAGACCCAGTACTTC.

The J gene is TRBJ2-7, the V gene TRBV5-1, with 11 bases fitting TRBD1. There are 18 residues in the CDR3. The V gene's germline CDR1 is SGHRS and CDR2 YFSETQ. V dropped 4 bases and J dropped 12; count of bases not matched to a gene: 24. The CDR3: CASSPTGTGGGLSFLMYF. The CDR3 coding sequence is TGCGCCAGCAGCCCCACCGGGACAGGGGGTGGACTAAGTTTCCTGATGTACTTC.

V is TRBV10-3 and J is TRBJ1-1, with D perhaps TRBD1 (6 bases). Germline assignment: CDR1 ENHRY and CDR2 SYGVKD. The germline V and J ends were trimmed by 2 bases and 8 bases, with 18 bases remaining between them. The CDR3 is 15 residues long. DNA of the CDR3: TGTGCCATCAGTGAGGGTAATACAGGGAGAAGAGAAGCTTTCTTT. Translating gives CAISEGNTGRREAFF.

The chain recombines TRBV5-1 with TRBJ1-4; TRBD1 might be the D (5 bases). The CDR3 runs 16 residues. V was cut by 1 base and J by 4 bases, with 14 bases left in between. CDR1 and CDR2 from the germline V gene are SGHRS and YFSETQ. In DNA, the CDR3 is TGCGCCAGCAGCTTGTTCGGGGCCTCACATAATGAAAAACTGTTTTTT. Encoded protein: CASSLFGASHNEKLFF.

The gene calls are TRBV6-1 and TRBJ1-1; a weak D match, TRBD1 (6 bases). The CDR3 consists of 15 residues. CDR1 and CDR2 (germline): MNHNS, SASEGT. V lost 3 bases to trimming and J lost 5 bases, with 16 bases between them. The CDR3 reads CASSDVRTGLTEAFF. CDR3 coding DNA: TGTGCCAGCAGTGATGTGCGAACAGGGCTGACTGAAGCTTTCTTT.

This chain's CDR3 is CSASRTGGPNEGYTF. For the CDR3, the DNA is TGCAGTGCTAGTAGGACAGGGGGACCGAACGAGGGCTACACCTTC. The chain combines TRBV20-1 with TRBJ1-2; 10 nucleotides align to TRBD1. The germline V gene encodes CDR1 DFQATT and CDR2 SNEGSKA (reference sequence). V trimming: 3 bases; J trimming: 8 bases; junction bases outside the gene matches: 12. The CDR3 length is 15 residues.

This CDR3 reads CASTVIPGNYGYTF. The CDR3 DNA is TGCGCCAGCACTGTGATTCCCGGGAACTATGGCTACACCTTC. The chain links TRBV5-1 to TRBJ1-2; D ambiguous. CDR1 is SGHRS, CDR2 YFSETQ, per germline. The V and J ends lost 6 bases and 2 bases respectively, with 14 bases between them. The length of the CDR3 is 14 residues.

The gene calls are TRBV10-1 and TRBJ2-7, with TRBD1 as a possible D gene (6 bases). The V gene's germline CDR1 is WNHNN and CDR2 SYGVQD (reference sequence). V lost 0 bases, J lost 3 bases, and 12 bases lay in between. The CDR3 consists of 15 residues. This chain's CDR3 is CASSESFTGIYEQYF. The CDR3 coding sequence is TGCGCCAGCAGTGAGTCTTTCACAGGGATCTACGAGCAGTACTTC.

This clone was seen only a few times. The chain employs TRBV7-9 and TRBJ2-2, with 9 bases lining up with TRBD1. The J segment lost 6 bases and the V segment lost 6 bases, leaving 8 bases of the junction unmatched. CDR1 and CDR2 (germline): SEHNR, FQNEAQ (reference sequence). CDR3 size: 15 residues. Here the CDR3 DNA reads TGTGCCAGCAGACCGCGACAGGGGGAAGCCGGGGAGCTGTTTTTT. The encoded protein is CASRPRQGEAGELFF. The variable domain in full, completed from reference TRBV7-9 and TRBJ2-2, reads DTGVSQNPRHKITKRGQNVTFRCDPISEHNRLYWYRQTLGQGPEFLTYFQNEAQLEKSRLLSDRFSAERPKGSFSTLEIQRTEQGDSAMYLCASRPRQGEAGELFFGEGSRLTVL.

This chain links TRBV7-9 with TRBJ1-4; D call uncertain. The CDR3 sequence is 14 residues long. V was cut by 4 bases and J by 10 bases, with 16 bases left in between. CDR1 and CDR2 from the germline V gene are SEHNR and FQNEAQ (reference sequence). The CDR3 loop reads CASSSRRVEGKLFF. CDR3 bases: TGTGCCAGCAGCTCGCGGAGGGTCGAGGGAAAACTGTTTTTT.